Presented here are 31 T cell receptor beta chains from one specimen sequenced in a study of T cells after yellow fever vaccination. TCRdb ran MiXCR on the 5' RACE reads and lists one entry per CDR3 protein. The sample consists of 30,000 to 35,000 distinct CDR3 sequences, 6% to 8.5% of them appearing once. The sequencing used PBMCs, either bulk or a sorted T-cell subset (CD4+, CD8+, memory, or dextramer-sorted; not recorded which), collected on the day of the first yellow fever vaccination. The receptors were gathered from a young man who received the YFV17D yellow fever vaccine.

This clonotype was counted a few times. This sequence joins TRBV7-9 and TRBJ1-1; D unclear. The V end lost 3 bases, the J end lost 5 bases, and 10 bases lay between the germline ends. Germline CDR1 and CDR2: SEHNR and FQNEAQ (reference sequence). The CDR3 totals 13 residues. CDR3 in amino acids: CASSLQTGTEAFF. In nucleotides, the CDR3 is TGTGCCAGCAGCTTGCAAACGGGAACTGAAGCTTTCTTT.

This clonotype was counted ten times or more. DNA of the CDR3: TGTGCCAGCAGCGATCCCGTCCGGCGGGGGGCCACAGATACGCAGTATTTT. The encoded protein is CASSDPVRRGATDTQYF. The chain uses TRBV7-2 and TRBJ2-3; 8 bases are shared with TRBD2. J was trimmed by 2 bases and V by 5 bases; bases with no gene match: 12. The CDR3 is 17 amino acids. Germline lookup yields CDR1 SGHTA and CDR2 FQGNSA.

This clonotype was seen at least ten times. The J gene is TRBJ2-5, the V gene TRBV29-1; D may correspond to TRBD1 or TRBD2 (5 bases each). The CDR3 contains 13 residues. Trimming took off 8 bases at V and 7 bases at J, with 20 bases between the two ends. CDR1 is SQVTM and CDR2 is ANQGSEA in the germline V gene. The CDR3 is CSPGGGARGTQYF. In nucleotides, the CDR3 is TGCAGCCCGGGTGGGGGAGCTAGGGGGACCCAGTACTTC.

This clonotype was recorded at least ten times. The chain couples TRBV7-2 to TRBJ2-5; no clear D. In germline, CDR1 is SGHTA, CDR2 FQGNSA. CDR3 length equals 11 residues. V lost 5 bases, J lost 6 bases, and 7 bases lay in between. In DNA, the CDR3 is TGTGCCAGCAGCCAGCGACAGACCCAGTACTTC. Translated: CASSQRQTQYF.

This clonotype was seen ten or more times. The chain combines TRBV6-2 or TRBV6-3 with TRBJ1-2, with D possibly matching TRBD1 (5 bases). Germline V gene sequence: CDR1 MNHEY, CDR2 SVGEGT. The V and J ends lost 4 bases and 7 bases respectively, with 16 bases between them. The CDR3 sequence is 14 residues long. This CDR3 is CASSWDPAAGGYTF. The CDR3, as DNA: TGTGCCAGCAGTTGGGACCCGGCGGCTGGTGGCTACACCTTC.

This clonotype was observed at least ten times. The V gene is TRBV6-2 or TRBV6-3, the J gene TRBJ1-6; a possible D gene is TRBD1 (6 bases). Germline values: CDR1 MNHEY, CDR2 SVGEGT. The CDR3 is 14 amino acids. V was clipped by 5 bases and J by 9 bases, with 14 bases between them. As DNA, the CDR3 is TGTGCCAGCAGTATCGCAGGGGCTCCTTCACCCCTCCACTTT. Translation: CASSIAGAPSPLHF.

This clonotype was seen at least ten times. The chain links TRBV7-2 to TRBJ2-5, with unresolved D. V lost 7 bases to trimming and J lost 4 bases, with 16 bases between them. CDR3 size: 14 residues. Germline V gene sequence: CDR1 SGHTA, CDR2 FQGNSA. The CDR3 sequence is CASTLTGFGETQYF. The CDR3 region has the DNA TGTGCCAGCACCTTGACCGGATTCGGAGAGACCCAGTACTTC.

The rearrangement uses TRBV5-1 and TRBJ2-6; D is undetermined. Germline V lookup: CDR1 SGHRS, CDR2 YFSETQ. This CDR3 contains 14 residues. The ends were cut back, 4 bases at V and 0 bases at J, with 5 bases in the middle. In DNA, the CDR3 is TGCGCCAGCAGCGGAGACTCTGGGGCCAACGTCCTGACTTTC. Protein sequence: CASSGDSGANVLTF. Looking up the rest from reference TRBV5-1 and TRBJ2-6 gives the full variable domain: KAGVTQTPRYLIKTRGQQVTLSCSPISGHRSVSWYQQTPGQGLQFLFEYFSETQRNKGNFPGRFSGRQFSNSRSEMNVSTLELGDSALYLCASSGDSGANVLTFGAGSRLTVL.

This clonotype has ten or more counts. CDR3 sequence: CASSYPVPGQGGKLFF. The CDR3 DNA follows: TGTGCCAGCAGTTACCCCGTCCCGGGTCAGGGAGGAAAACTGTTTTTT. The chain employs TRBV6-5 and TRBJ1-4; a possible D gene is TRBD1 (5 bases). V dropped 2 bases and J dropped 10 bases, with 20 bases sitting between them. The CDR3 length is 16 residues. Germline V CDR1 and CDR2: MNHEY, SVGAGI.

Comment on this clonotype: This may be a read error, as it is one base from a much larger clone. The chain joins TRBV30 to TRBJ1-4; possibly TRBD1 for D (6 bases). Germline lookup yields CDR1 GTSNPN and CDR2 SVGIG (reference sequence). The germline V and J ends were trimmed by 5 bases and 8 bases, with 18 bases remaining between them. The CDR3 totals 14 residues. This CDR3 is CAWGMEGEREKLFF. In nucleotides, the CDR3 is TGTGCCTGGGGTATGGAGGGGGAGAGGGAAAAACTGTTTTTT. The full variable domain, in which reference TRBV30 and TRBJ1-4 provide the parts outside the CDR3, is SQTIHQWPATLVQPVGSPLSLECTVEGTSNPNLYWYRQAAGRGLQLLFYSVGIGQISSEVPQNLSASRPQDRQFILSSKKLLLSDSGFYLCAWGMEGEREKLFFGSGTQLSVL.

This clonotype was counted at least ten times. The chain couples TRBV5-1 to TRBJ2-7, with TRBD1 matching over 9 bases. Trimming at V came to 4 bases and at J to 1 base, leaving 6 bases not matched to a gene. The CDR3 covers 15 residues. CDR1 is SGHRS, CDR2 YFSETQ, per germline. The chain's CDR3 is CASSLMTGGSYEQYF. The DNA for the CDR3 is TGCGCCAGCAGCCTAATGACAGGGGGATCCTACGAGCAGTACTTC.

This clonotype showed up many times. The rearrangement joins TRBV7-9 to TRBJ1-3, with D unclear. Germline-derived CDR1 and CDR2 are SEHNR and FQNEAQ (reference sequence). This CDR3 contains 13 residues. V was pared by 6 bases and J by 4 bases, with 10 bases between. The CDR3 loop is CASRVTMGNTIYF. The CDR3 region has the DNA TGTGCCAGCAGGGTGACAATGGGAAACACCATATATTTT.

This clonotype has more than one count but fewer than ten. The gene calls are TRBV5-6 and TRBJ2-5; D remains ambiguous. CDR1 SGHDT and CDR2 YYEEEE come from the germline V gene. This CDR3 spans 16 amino acids. Trimming left V 1 base short and J 0 bases short, with 13 bases between. Here the CDR3 DNA reads TGTGCCAGCAGCTTGCGGTTTGGTGGGTACCAAGAGACCCAGTACTTC. Its protein product is CASSLRFGGYQETQYF.

This clonotype was detected many times. This chain uses TRBV7-9 with TRBJ2-1; maybe TRBD2 (6 bases). This CDR3 comprises 17 residues. CDR1 and CDR2 (germline): SEHNR, FQNEAQ (reference sequence). V dropped 0 bases and J dropped 4 bases, with 16 bases sitting between them. The CDR3 region is CASSLASGGTLYNEQFF. CDR3 DNA: TGTGCCAGCAGCTTAGCTAGCGGCGGAACCTTATACAATGAGCAGTTCTTC.

This clonotype was seen repeatedly, ten times or more. The chain couples TRBV7-2 to TRBJ2-7, with 9 positions matching TRBD2. In germline, CDR1 is SGHTA, CDR2 FQGNSA. The CDR3 sequence is 15 residues long. The junction had 9 bases not matched to a gene; V was cut back by 2 bases and J by 7 bases. CDR3 in DNA: TGTGCCAGCAGCTTACAGGGCGGGGGGGCGTATGAGCAGTACTTC. This codes for CASSLQGGGAYEQYF. Full variable domain (missing parts from reference TRBV7-2 and TRBJ2-7): GAGVSQSPSNKVTEKGKDVELRCDPISGHTALYWYRQSLGQGLEFLIYFQGNSAPDKSGLPSDRFSAERTGGSVSTLTIQRTQQEDSAVYLCASSLQGGGAYEQYFGPGTRLTVT.

V is TRBV6-7 and J is TRBJ2-7; TRBD1 matches 7 bases. Being an ORF, TRBV6-7 has a function that is uncertain. The CDR3 covers 14 residues. J lost 1 base, V lost 2 bases, and 2 bases had no gene match. CDR3 residues: CASSYGDSSYEQYV. Written as DNA, the CDR3 is TGTGCCAGCAGTTACGGGGACAGTTCCTACGAGCAGTACGTC.

This clonotype was counted at least ten times. CDR3 nucleotides: TGTGCCAGCAGCTTGTGGGCAGGGCCGTATCAGCCCCAGCATTTT. It translates to CASSLWAGPYQPQHF. The chain uses TRBV7-3 and TRBJ1-5; D might be TRBD1 (5 bases). V dropped 3 bases and J dropped 5 bases, with 14 bases sitting between them. Per germline, CDR1 SGHTA and CDR2 FQGTGA. The CDR3 is 15 residues long.

This chain joins TRBV18 and TRBJ2-3, with D perhaps given as TRBD1 or TRBD2 (6 bases each). Germline CDR1 reads KGHSH; CDR2 reads LQKENI. This CDR3 has 13 residues. Deletions cut 8 bases from V and 2 bases from J, with 11 bases between. The CDR3 reads CASLWGATDTQYF. CDR3 DNA sequence: TGTGCCAGCCTTTGGGGGGCCACAGATACGCAGTATTTT.

This clonotype occurred many times. The rearrangement links TRBV15 to TRBJ2-5; a weak D match, TRBD2 (6 bases). In germline, CDR1 is LNHNV, CDR2 YYDKDF (reference sequence). The V and J ends lost 9 bases and 5 bases respectively, with 13 bases between them. This CDR3 contains 12 residues. The CDR3 bases are TGTGCCACTAGGAGGGGTGGGGAGACCCAGTACTTC. This encodes CATRRGGETQYF.

At least ten counts were recorded for this clonotype. The chain is built from TRBV19 and TRBJ2-1; 7 bases line up with TRBD2. The CDR3 contains 15 residues. CDR1 LNHDA and CDR2 SQIVND come from the germline V gene (reference sequence). V trimming: 10 bases; J trimming: 0 bases; junction bases outside the gene matches: 9. The CDR3 sequence is CATEAGVSSYNEQFF. DNA for the CDR3: TGTGCCACTGAGGCGGGGGTTAGCTCCTACAATGAGCAGTTCTTC.

This clonotype was observed at least ten times. The rearrangement links TRBV6-1 to TRBJ1-4, with a weak D call TRBD1 (5 bases). In germline, CDR1 is MNHNS, CDR2 SASEGT. The ends were cut back, 6 bases at V and 11 bases at J, with 19 bases in the middle. The CDR3 spans 14 residues. CDR3 sequence reads: CASSDTGFITKLFF. CDR3 coding DNA: TGTGCCAGCAGCGATACAGGTTTCATCACGAAACTGTTTTTT.

This clonotype has at least ten counts. The V gene is TRBV7-9, the J gene TRBJ1-2, with D unclear. Germline V gene sequence: CDR1 SEHNR, CDR2 FQNEAQ (reference sequence). The germline V and J ends were trimmed by 3 bases and 7 bases, with 9 bases remaining between them. There are 12 residues in the CDR3. The CDR3: CASSLAPLGYTF. The CDR3 DNA reads TGTGCCAGCAGCTTGGCGCCCCTTGGCTACACCTTC.

This clonotype is medium-sized by share. This chain connects TRBV10-3 to TRBJ2-7; D gene ambiguous. The CDR3 totals 14 residues. V shed 6 bases and J shed 3 bases, with 15 bases lying between them. The V gene's germline CDR1 is ENHRY and CDR2 SYGVKD. The CDR3 nucleotides read TGTGCCATCAGATCTGGAGTTGCCGGCTACGAGCAGTACGTC. Protein: CAIRSGVAGYEQYV.

In this sample, this clonotype turned up many times. This chain links TRBV3-1 with TRBJ2-2; no firm D call. Germline V gene data show CDR1 as LGHDT and CDR2 as YNNKEL (reference sequence). The ends were cut back, 4 bases at V and 2 bases at J, with 8 bases in the middle. The CDR3 totals 14 residues. CDR3 amino acids: CASSPQVNTGELFF. The CDR3 DNA sequence: TGTGCCAGCAGCCCCCAGGTTAACACCGGGGAGCTGTTTTTT.

This clonotype was counted at least ten times. The genes are TRBV4-1 and TRBJ1-5; D call uncertain. CDR3 length: 14 amino acids. Germline-derived CDR1 and CDR2 are MGHRA and YSYEKL. The V end lost 3 bases, the J end lost 3 bases, and 9 bases lay between the germline ends. The CDR3 is CASSHGEPNQPQHF. The CDR3 nucleotides read TGCGCCAGCAGCCATGGGGAACCCAATCAGCCCCAGCATTTT.

This clonotype occurred many times. The gene calls are TRBV7-2 and TRBJ2-1, with 8 positions matching TRBD2. The CDR3 length is 17 residues. The V gene end was trimmed by 5 bases and the J gene end by 7 bases; junction bases not matched to a gene: 16. Looked up from germline, CDR1 is SGHTA and CDR2 is FQGNSA. CDR3 nucleotide sequence: TGTGCCAGCAGCCCACCCGGGGCACTAGCGGTGGGGAATGAGCAGTTCTTC. Protein: CASSPPGALAVGNEQFF.

Only a few counts were recorded for this clonotype. The rearrangement links TRBV6-4 to TRBJ1-1; 8 positions match TRBD1. V shed 3 bases, J shed 5 bases, and the junction held 2 bases outside the gene matches. The CDR3 contains 13 residues. Per germline, CDR1 MRHNA and CDR2 SNTAGT. The CDR3 coding sequence is TGTGCCAGCAGTGATAGACAGGGGACTGAAGCTTTCTTT. Encoded protein: CASSDRQGTEAFF.

This clonotype was seen only a few times. This chain joins TRBV30 and TRBJ1-4; D is perhaps TRBD1 (6 bases). The CDR3 runs 16 residues. CDR1 GTSNPN and CDR2 SVGIG come from the germline V gene (reference sequence). V was trimmed by 5 bases and J by 6 bases, leaving 22 bases between them. This CDR3 reads CAWYTGKGLGDEKLFF. The CDR3 DNA is TGTGCCTGGTACACAGGGAAAGGCCTCGGGGATGAAAAACTGTTTTTT.

This clonotype was seen ten or more times. This chain links TRBV5-1 with TRBJ2-1; no definite D call. The germline V gene encodes CDR1 SGHRS and CDR2 YFSETQ. Trimming removed 0 bases at V and 0 bases at J, with 7 bases between. This CDR3 is built from 15 residues. CDR3 coding DNA: TGCGCCAGCAGCTTGGACGGAAACTCCTACAATGAGCAGTTCTTC. Translation: CASSLDGNSYNEQFF.

There are many counts of this clonotype. The genes are TRBV12-3 or TRBV12-4 and TRBJ1-6; D perhaps matches TRBD1 (5 bases). The V and J ends lost 7 bases and 7 bases respectively, with 11 bases between them. The CDR3 consists of 13 residues. CDR3 residues: CASTKGANSPLHF. Written as DNA, the CDR3 is TGTGCCAGCACCAAAGGGGCAAATTCACCCCTCCACTTT.

This clonotype occurred many times. This chain joins TRBV29-1 and TRBJ2-7; D is unresolved. The CDR3 sequence is 15 residues long. V dropped 3 bases and J dropped 2 bases, with 17 bases sitting between them. Germline lookup yields CDR1 SQVTM and CDR2 ANQGSEA. For the CDR3, the DNA is TGCAGCGTTGATGGTTTGGGATCACGACCCTACGAGCAGTACTTC. Translating it yields CSVDGLGSRPYEQYF.